This TCR beta chain was identified during a study of T-cell memory formation after mild COVID-19 listed by TCRdb under 2021. Context from the whole study: Most TCR sequence clusters were specific to one of the two donors. T-cell clones expanding and contracting after mild COVID-19 in two donors were tracked by longitudinal TCRalpha and TCRbeta repertoire sequencing. Two young, previously healthy adult volunteers, one female and one male, were included in the cohort. Beyond this particular receptor, the publication reports: Only a couple of mild cases were covered by the study, and larger cohorts that include severe cases with pre-infection samples were considered necessary. Contracting CD4+ clones were located mainly in the CM and EM memory subsets, whereas CD8+ clones were found to be enriched in EMRA. The second-wave clones that peaked on day 37 were not confirmed to be SARS-CoV-2 specific. Clones contracting from day 15 to 85 had balanced CD4/CD8 phenotypes, while a second wave expanding from day 15 to 37 was biased towards CD4+. Some responding clones were detected in pre-infection memory, which suggested that pre-existing cross-reactive memory T cells had joined the SARS-CoV-2 response.

The sample was run on an Illumina NovaSeq 6000. TCRalpha and TCRbeta cDNA libraries were built by 5'RACE with constant-segment primers, adding sample barcodes and unique molecular identifiers. Trizol reagent was used to extract RNA from every sample. Libraries were amplified in two PCR steps, with a second sample barcode and Illumina TruSeq adapters added in the second step. Sequencing of libraries was performed on an Illumina NovaSeq with 2 x 150 bp paired-end reads. Under the source paper's analysis protocol: With migec v1.2.7, reads were demultiplexed and then collapsed into UMI-guided consensus sequences. Using mixcr v2.1.11, UMI consensuses were aligned to TRA and TRB V and J templates and then assembled into clonotypes. Expanded or contracted clonotypes were those called significant by both edgeR and NoisET, with noise models trained on biological replicates. For edgeR calls, the cutoffs were a false discovery rate-adjusted p below 0.01 and a log2 fold-change threshold of 1. PCA with hierarchical clustering of max-normalized trajectories of the 1000 most abundant clonotypes was used as exploratory dynamics analysis. Separately sequenced CD4+ and CD8+ repertoires were used to assign the CD4 or CD8 phenotype of responding clones. TCRdb redid the processing of the public reads, applying fastp at Q25 and MiXCR, and retained in-frame beta chains. Every entry covers one CDR3 protein and lists the most common genes and DNA from its rows. These V and J calls are TCRdb output, not the study's own analysis. This sample holds about 620,000 distinct CDR3 sequences; roughly 17% were observed only once. The top ten clones comprise 9.5% to 15% of the sample.

This clonotype appeared a few times. Its antigen remains undetermined. Qualities for individual bases were not recorded, and no much larger clone is one base off. For CDR1 and CDR2, the germline V gene (reference sequence) lists SGHKS and YYEKEE. The CDR3 goes from the cysteine to the phenylalanine over 19 residues. Only CDR3 DNA remains: 57 bases, in frame from the first base. V trim: 1 base; J trim: 3 bases; unmatched bases: 15. Ficoll-Paque density gradient centrifugation was the method used to isolate PBMCs. Recombination connected TRBV5-5 to TRBJ2-1, and 8 junctional nucleotides match TRBD2. The sequenced sample consisted of PBMCs or a T cell subset sorted from them (not recorded which). The sequence was collected from an adult woman who had mild COVID-19 (a few samples of this study predate the infection). The sample titles of this study are shuffled in the database, so cell type and time point are left out; the donor was told from shared clones. The DNA sequence is TGTGCCAGCAGCTTGTCGGATAGCGGGATGGCGATCCACTACAATGAGCAGTTCTTC. The resulting protein is CASSLSDSGMAIHYNEQFF.